The rows below give T cell receptor beta chains drawn from one sample of a study of T-cell memory formation after mild COVID-19. TCRdb passed the 5' RACE reads through MiXCR, listing each CDR3 protein once. The sample holds about half a million distinct CDR3 sequences, 15% to 20% seen once. Sequencing was performed on PBMCs or a T cell subset sorted from them (not recorded which). The receptors shown here come from an adult woman who had mild COVID-19 (a few samples of this study predate the infection). Cell type and time point are not known. Each CDR3 is given with its conserved first and last residue.

v_call,j_call,cdr3_aa
TRBV5-1,TRBJ2-7,CASSHGTVYEQYF
TRBV5-1,TRBJ1-1,CASTHGTGALQGTEAFF
TRBV4-1,TRBJ2-5,CASSQGTAQETQYF
TRBV20-1,TRBJ2-3,CSASPPDFEDTQYF
TRBV9,TRBJ2-1,CASSVGERLSYNEQFF
TRBV28,TRBJ2-1,CASLRYNEQFF
TRBV20-1,TRBJ1-5,CSARDLSGDNQPQHF
TRBV18,TRBJ1-2,CASSPRPQGANDGYTF
TRBV20-1,TRBJ2-3,CSALTSGGPVTDTQYF
TRBV27,TRBJ1-1,CASSFRWAGLGAEAFF
TRBV5-1,TRBJ1-1,CASSRGTEAFF
TRBV11-2,TRBJ2-1,CASSLQVGLWGNEQFF
TRBV6-5,TRBJ2-1,CASRTSGGAEQFF
TRBV5-1,TRBJ2-7,CASSISGSHEQYF
TRBV11-3,TRBJ2-1,CASSLGLAGAYNEQFF
TRBV6-2/TRBV6-3,TRBJ1-6,CASSSLQNSPLHF
TRBV7-9,TRBJ2-7,CASSLLTGQSYEQYF
TRBV3-1,TRBJ2-5,CASSQVSLAQETQYF
TRBV7-8,TRBJ2-1,CASSLGEFSFNEQFF
TRBV24-1,TRBJ2-5,CATSDNRGKETQYF
TRBV9,TRBJ2-5,CASSVRAGGEETQYF
TRBV27,TRBJ2-1,CASSSGLANYNEQFF
TRBV9,TRBJ2-7,CASSAGTVISGGPGYEQYF
TRBV11-2,TRBJ2-1,CASSGTGNEQFF
TRBV29-1,TRBJ1-1,CSVWDRLLNTEAFF
TRBV6-5,TRBJ2-3,CASSYSSRGGGTQYF